The following is a TCR beta chain sequence with its context. Its specificity is not known. The data were obtained in a study of response to subunit inactivated influenza vaccine. Findings and caveats of the study: The authors suggested that every seasonal influenza vaccination recruits few new T cells.

The V end was cut by 4 bases, the J end by 6 bases, with 16 bases between. Germline V gene lookup returns CDR1 SQVTM and CDR2 ANQGSEA. CDR3 size: 13 residues. TCRdb re-analysed the RT-PCR reads in MiXCR, keeping a single row per CDR3 protein. Counted here are more than 250,000 distinct CDR3 sequences, 21% occurring once; the ten biggest clones make up around 9.6%. The origin of this receptor is a man between 50 and 75 years old who received an inactivated influenza vaccine. The sample in question was PBMCs from blood, obtained roughly 20 months after vaccination. The chain combines TRBV29-1 with TRBJ2-7; tentatively, D is TRBD2 (5 bases). This CDR3 reads CSVGIFSGSEQYF. CDR3 DNA: TGCAGCGTTGGTATTTTTTCGGGAAGCGAGCAGTACTTC.